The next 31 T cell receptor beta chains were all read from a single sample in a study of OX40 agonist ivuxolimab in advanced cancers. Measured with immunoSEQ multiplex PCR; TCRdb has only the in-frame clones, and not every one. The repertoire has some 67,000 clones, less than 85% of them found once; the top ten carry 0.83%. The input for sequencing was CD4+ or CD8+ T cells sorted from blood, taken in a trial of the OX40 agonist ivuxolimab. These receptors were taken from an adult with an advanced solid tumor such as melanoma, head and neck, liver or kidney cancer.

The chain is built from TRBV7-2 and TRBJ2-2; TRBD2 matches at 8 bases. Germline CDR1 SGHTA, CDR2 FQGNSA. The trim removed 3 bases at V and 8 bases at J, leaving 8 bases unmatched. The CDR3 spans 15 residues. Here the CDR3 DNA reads TGTGCCAGCAGCTTCTACGGGAGGGCCCTGGGGGAGCTGTTTTTT. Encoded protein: CASSFYGRALGELFF.

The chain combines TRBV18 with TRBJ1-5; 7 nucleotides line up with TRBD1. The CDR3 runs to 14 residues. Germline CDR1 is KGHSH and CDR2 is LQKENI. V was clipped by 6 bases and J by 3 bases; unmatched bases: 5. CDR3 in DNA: TGTGCCAGCTCCCTGGGACAGCCCAATCAGCCCCAGCATTTT. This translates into CASSLGQPNQPQHF. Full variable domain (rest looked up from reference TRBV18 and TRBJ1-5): NAGVMQNPRHLVRRRGQEARLRCSPMKGHSHVYWYRQLPEEGLKFMVYLQKENIIDESGMPKERFSAEFPKEGPSILRIQQVVRGDSAAYFCASSLGQPNQPQHFGDGTRLSIL.

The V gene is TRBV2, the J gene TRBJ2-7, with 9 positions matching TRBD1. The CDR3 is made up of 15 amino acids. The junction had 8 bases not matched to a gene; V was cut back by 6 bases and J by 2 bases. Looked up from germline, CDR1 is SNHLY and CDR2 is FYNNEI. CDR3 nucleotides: TGTGCCAGCAGCGTTACAGGGGGCAATACCTACGAGCAGTACTTC. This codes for CASSVTGGNTYEQYF.

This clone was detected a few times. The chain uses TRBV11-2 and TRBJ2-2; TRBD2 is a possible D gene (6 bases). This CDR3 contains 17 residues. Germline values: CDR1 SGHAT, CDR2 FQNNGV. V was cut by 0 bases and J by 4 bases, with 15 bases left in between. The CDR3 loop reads CASSLDPVGGSTGELFF. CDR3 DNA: TGTGCCAGCAGCTTAGATCCGGTGGGGGGATCCACCGGGGAGCTGTTTTTT. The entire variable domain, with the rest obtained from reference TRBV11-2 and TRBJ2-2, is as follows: EAGVAQSPRYKIIEKRQSVAFWCNPISGHATLYWYQQILGQGPKLLIQFQNNGVVDDSQLPKDRFSAERLKGVDSTLKIQPAKLEDSAVYLCASSLDPVGGSTGELFFGEGSRLTVL.

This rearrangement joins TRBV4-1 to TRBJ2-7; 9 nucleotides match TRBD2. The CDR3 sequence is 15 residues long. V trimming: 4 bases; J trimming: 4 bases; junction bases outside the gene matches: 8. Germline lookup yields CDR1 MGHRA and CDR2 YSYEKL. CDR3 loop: CASSRQDSGSYEQYF. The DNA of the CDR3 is TGCGCCAGCAGCCGACAGGATAGCGGGAGTTACGAGCAGTACTTC.

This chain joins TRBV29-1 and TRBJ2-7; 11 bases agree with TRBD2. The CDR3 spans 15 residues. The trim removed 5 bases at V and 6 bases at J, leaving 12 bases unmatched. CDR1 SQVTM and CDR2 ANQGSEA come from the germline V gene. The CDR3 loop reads CSVPQEISGGGEQYF. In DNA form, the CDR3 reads TGCAGCGTTCCTCAAGAAATTAGCGGGGGGGGCGAGCAGTACTTC.

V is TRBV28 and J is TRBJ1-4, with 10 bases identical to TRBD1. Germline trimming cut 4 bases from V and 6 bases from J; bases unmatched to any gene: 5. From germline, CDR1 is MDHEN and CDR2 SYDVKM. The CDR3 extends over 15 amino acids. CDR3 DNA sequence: TGTGCCAGCAGTTCGGCCGGGACAGGGGATGAAAAACTGTTTTTT. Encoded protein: CASSSAGTGDEKLFF.

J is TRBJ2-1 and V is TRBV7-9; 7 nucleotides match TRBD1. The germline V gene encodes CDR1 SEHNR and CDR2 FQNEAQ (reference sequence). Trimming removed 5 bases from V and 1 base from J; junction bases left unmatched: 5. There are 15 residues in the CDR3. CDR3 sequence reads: CASSTGTESYNEQFF. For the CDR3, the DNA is TGTGCCAGCAGCACCGGGACAGAGTCCTACAATGAGCAGTTCTTC.

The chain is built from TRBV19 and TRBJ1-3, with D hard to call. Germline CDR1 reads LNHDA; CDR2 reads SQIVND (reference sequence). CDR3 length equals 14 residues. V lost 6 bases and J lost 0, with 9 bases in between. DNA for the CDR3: TGTGCCAGTAGCACCCTCGGCTCTGGAAACACCATATATTTT. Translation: CASSTLGSGNTIYF.

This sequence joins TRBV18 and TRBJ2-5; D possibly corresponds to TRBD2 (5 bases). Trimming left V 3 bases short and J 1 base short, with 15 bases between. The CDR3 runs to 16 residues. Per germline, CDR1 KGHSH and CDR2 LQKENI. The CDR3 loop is CASSPFWTGIQETQYF. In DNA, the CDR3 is TGTGCCAGCTCACCGTTCTGGACGGGGATCCAAGAGACCCAGTACTTC.

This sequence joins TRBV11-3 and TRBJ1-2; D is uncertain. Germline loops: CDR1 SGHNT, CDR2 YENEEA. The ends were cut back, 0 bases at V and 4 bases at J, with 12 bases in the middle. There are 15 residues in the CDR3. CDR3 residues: CASSLDRGVGYGYTF. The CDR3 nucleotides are TGTGCCAGCAGCTTAGATCGCGGGGTCGGCTATGGCTACACCTTC.

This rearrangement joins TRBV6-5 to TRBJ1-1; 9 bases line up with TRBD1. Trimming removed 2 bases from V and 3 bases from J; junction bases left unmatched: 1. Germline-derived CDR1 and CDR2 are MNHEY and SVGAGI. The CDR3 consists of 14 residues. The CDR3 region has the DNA TGTGCCAGCAGTTACACAGGGGGCGACACTGAAGCTTTCTTT. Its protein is CASSYTGGDTEAFF.

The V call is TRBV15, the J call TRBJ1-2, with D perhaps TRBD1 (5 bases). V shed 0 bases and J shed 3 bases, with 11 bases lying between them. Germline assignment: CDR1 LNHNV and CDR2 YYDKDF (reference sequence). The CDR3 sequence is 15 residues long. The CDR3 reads CATSRDSDSYYGYTF. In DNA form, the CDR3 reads TGTGCCACCAGCAGAGATAGCGACAGCTACTATGGCTACACCTTC.

The CDR3 sequence is CASSPQGVSIQYF. CDR3 coding DNA: TGTGCCAGCAGTCCACAGGGGGTCAGCATTCAGTACTTC. This chain links TRBV28 with TRBJ2-4; 8 nucleotides line up with TRBD1. The CDR3 runs 13 residues. Germline CDR1 reads MDHEN; CDR2 reads SYDVKM. V was pared by 5 bases and J by 9 bases, with 6 bases of the junction left unmatched.

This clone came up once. This CDR3 reads CASSFRVDSGTEAFF. In nucleotides, the CDR3 is TGCGCCAGCAGCTTCCGTGTCGACTCGGGCACTGAAGCTTTCTTT. The chain employs TRBV4-1 and TRBJ1-1; D remains ambiguous. The CDR3 spans 15 residues. V gave up 5 bases and J gave up 4 bases, with 17 bases separating them. The germline V gene encodes CDR1 MGHRA and CDR2 YSYEKL.

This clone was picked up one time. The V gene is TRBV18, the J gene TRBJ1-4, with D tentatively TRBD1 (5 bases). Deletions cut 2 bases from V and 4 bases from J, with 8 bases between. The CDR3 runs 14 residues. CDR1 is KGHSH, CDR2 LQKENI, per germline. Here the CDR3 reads CASSPTGYNEKLFF. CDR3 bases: TGTGCCAGCTCACCAACAGGTTATAATGAAAAACTGTTTTTT. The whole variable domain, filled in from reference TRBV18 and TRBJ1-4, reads NAGVMQNPRHLVRRRGQEARLRCSPMKGHSHVYWYRQLPEEGLKFMVYLQKENIIDESGMPKERFSAEFPKEGPSILRIQQVVRGDSAAYFCASSPTGYNEKLFFGSGTQLSVL.

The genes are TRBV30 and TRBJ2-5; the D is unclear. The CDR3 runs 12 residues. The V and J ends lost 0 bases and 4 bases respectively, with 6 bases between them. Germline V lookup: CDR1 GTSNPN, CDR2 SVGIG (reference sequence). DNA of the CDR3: TGTGCCTGGAGTGTACAGCGAGAGACCCAGTACTTC. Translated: CAWSVQRETQYF.

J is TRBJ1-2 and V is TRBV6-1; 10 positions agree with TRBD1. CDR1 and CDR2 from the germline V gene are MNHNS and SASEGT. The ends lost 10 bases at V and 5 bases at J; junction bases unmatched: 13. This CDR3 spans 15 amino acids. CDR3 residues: CATAADRGRGYGYTF. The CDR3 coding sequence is TGTGCCACCGCCGCCGACAGGGGGCGAGGGTATGGCTACACCTTC.

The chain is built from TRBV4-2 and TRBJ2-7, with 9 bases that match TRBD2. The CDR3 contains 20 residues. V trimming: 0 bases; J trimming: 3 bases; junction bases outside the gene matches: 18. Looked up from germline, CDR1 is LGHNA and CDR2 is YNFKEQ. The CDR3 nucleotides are TGTGCCAGCAGCCAAGAAGCCGGGACTAGCATAACCCCCGCAATCTACGAGCAGTACTTC. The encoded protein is CASSQEAGTSITPAIYEQYF.

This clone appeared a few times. Written as DNA, the CDR3 is TGTGCCAGCAGCCAAGATTTGCACCTTGGCTACACCTTC. Its protein product is CASSQDLHLGYTF. The chain joins TRBV14 to TRBJ1-2; D remains ambiguous. This CDR3 has 13 residues. V lost 0 bases to trimming and J lost 7 bases, with 9 bases between them. Looked up from germline, CDR1 is SGHDN and CDR2 is FVKESK.

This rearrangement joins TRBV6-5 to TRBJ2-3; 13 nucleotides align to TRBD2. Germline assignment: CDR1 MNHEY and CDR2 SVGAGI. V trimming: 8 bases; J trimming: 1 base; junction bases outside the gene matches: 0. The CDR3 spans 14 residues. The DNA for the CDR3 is TGTGCCAGCGGACTAGCGGGGGGCACAGATACGCAGTATTTT. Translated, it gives CASGLAGGTDTQYF.

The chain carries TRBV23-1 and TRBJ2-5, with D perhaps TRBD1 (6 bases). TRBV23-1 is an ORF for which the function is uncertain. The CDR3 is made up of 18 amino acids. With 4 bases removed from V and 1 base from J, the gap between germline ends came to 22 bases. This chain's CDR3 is CASSLRTPGHQVQETQYF. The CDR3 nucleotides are TGCGCCAGCAGTCTGAGGACCCCGGGACACCAAGTCCAAGAGACCCAGTACTTC.

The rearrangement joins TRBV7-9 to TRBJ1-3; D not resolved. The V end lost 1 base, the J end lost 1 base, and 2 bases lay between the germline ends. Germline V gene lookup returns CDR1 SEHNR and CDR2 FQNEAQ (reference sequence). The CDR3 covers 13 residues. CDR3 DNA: TGTGCCAGCAGCTTAGGTTCTGGAAACACCATATATTTT. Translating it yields CASSLGSGNTIYF.

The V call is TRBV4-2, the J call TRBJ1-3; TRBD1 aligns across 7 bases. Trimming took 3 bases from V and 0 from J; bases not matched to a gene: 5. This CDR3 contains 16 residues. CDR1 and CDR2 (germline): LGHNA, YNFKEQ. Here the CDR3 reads CASSHSDRYSGNTIYF. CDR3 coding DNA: TGTGCCAGCAGCCATTCGGACAGGTACTCTGGAAACACCATATATTTT.

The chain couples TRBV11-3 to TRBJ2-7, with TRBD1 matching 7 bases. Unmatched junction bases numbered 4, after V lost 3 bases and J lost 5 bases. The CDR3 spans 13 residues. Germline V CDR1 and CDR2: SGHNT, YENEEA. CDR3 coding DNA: TGTGCCAGCAGCTTCAAAGACAGGGACGAGCAGTACTTC. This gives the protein CASSFKDRDEQYF.

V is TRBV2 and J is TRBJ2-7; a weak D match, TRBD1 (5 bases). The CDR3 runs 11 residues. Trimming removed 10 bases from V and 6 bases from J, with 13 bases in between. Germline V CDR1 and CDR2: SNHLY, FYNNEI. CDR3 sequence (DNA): TGTGCCACCCTGGACACTGGCGAGCAGTACTTC. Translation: CATLDTGEQYF.

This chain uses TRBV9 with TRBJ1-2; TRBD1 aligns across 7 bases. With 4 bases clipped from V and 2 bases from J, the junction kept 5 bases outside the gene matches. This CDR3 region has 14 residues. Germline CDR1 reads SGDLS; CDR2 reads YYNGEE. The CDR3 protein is CASSPRQGNYGYTF. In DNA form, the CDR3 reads TGTGCCAGCAGCCCTCGACAGGGAAACTATGGCTACACCTTC.

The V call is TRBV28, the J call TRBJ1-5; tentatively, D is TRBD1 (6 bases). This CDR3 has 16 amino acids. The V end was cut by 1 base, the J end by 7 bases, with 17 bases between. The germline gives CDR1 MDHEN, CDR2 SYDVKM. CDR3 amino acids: CASSLSGRGTGQPQHF. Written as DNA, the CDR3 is TGTGCCAGCAGTTTATCCGGCAGGGGCACCGGGCAGCCCCAGCATTTT.

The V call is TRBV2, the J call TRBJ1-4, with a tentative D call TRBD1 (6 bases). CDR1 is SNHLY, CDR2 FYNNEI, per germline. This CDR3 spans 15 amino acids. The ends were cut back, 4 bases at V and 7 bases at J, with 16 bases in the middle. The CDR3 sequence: CASSAQTGRGEKLFF. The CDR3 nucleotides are TGTGCCAGCAGTGCCCAGACGGGCAGGGGTGAAAAACTGTTTTTT.

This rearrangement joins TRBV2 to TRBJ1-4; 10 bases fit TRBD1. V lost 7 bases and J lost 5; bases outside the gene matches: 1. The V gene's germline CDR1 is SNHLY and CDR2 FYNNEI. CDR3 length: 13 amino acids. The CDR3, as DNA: TGTGCCAGCATGGGACAGGGGAATGAAAAACTGTTTTTT. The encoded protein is CASMGQGNEKLFF.

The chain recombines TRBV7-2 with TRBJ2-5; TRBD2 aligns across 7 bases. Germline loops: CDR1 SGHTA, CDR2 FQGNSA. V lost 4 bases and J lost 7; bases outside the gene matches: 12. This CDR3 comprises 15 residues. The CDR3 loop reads CASSSQTGGLGTQYF. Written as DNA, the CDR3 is TGTGCCAGCAGCTCCCAGACGGGGGGTTTGGGGACCCAGTACTTC.